The present T cell receptor (beta chain) was sequenced within a study of cytomegalovirus exposure and HLA in healthy donors (dated by TCRdb to 2017 to 2019). Background on the whole study: An earlier analysis of some 620 of the donors reported 276 Gb of sequence data and 95 million to 130 million unique TCR beta sequences obtained from roughly 170 million T cells. The T cell repertoires of around 730 subjects were profiled by immunosequencing and related to cytomegalovirus serostatus. Besides the first cohort of 550 to 750 subjects, a separate validation cohort made up of roughly 120 different subjects was used. A later genetic analysis used genome-wide SNP genotypes for about 60% of the 666 donors, treating that subset as a discovery cohort. The study aimed to test whether signatures of past pathogen exposure could be identified by cataloging public T cell receptors. A later analysis re-analyzed previously published TCR beta repertoires from hundreds of donors and added high-resolution HLA genotyping to study TCR occurrence patterns. Of the approximately 400 genotyped donors, approximately 80% were placed in the genetic ancestry cluster associated with self-reported Caucasian donors. Rather than using new phenotypic data, the later analysis identified candidate immune exposures from TCR beta sequences and from how often those sequences occurred across donors. On average, 235,054 unique TCR beta nucleotide sequences were sequenced per donor among about 400 genotyped donors of the cohort, with 15% to 20% of those sequences being non-productive. Alongside the repertoire data, information on donor age, sex, ethnicity and CMV serostatus was compiled. About 280 gigabases of sequencing data and around 80 million unique TCR sequences made up an early release that covered fewer than 650 HLA-typed donors. HLA typing included class I and class II loci at four-digit resolution. Typing coverage differed by locus: A, B, C, DRB1 and DQB1 were typed in roughly 620-630 donors, DQA1 in 522, DPA1 in 606, and DPB1 in roughly 450. An earlier analysis of 587 of the donors used high-throughput TCR beta sequencing to judge whether each TCR beta V gene segment behaved as functional or pseudogenic. To predict cytomegalovirus infection status, the study combined high-throughput TCR immunosequencing, statistical association of individual TCRs with disease status, and machine learning. Every repertoire in the discovery cohort had been generated on one and the same sequencing platform. Because of strong linkage in the cohort, a few DR-DQ haplotypes were treated as single units for association and clustering.

Overall study outcomes, separate from this receptor: An earlier analysis of some 590 of the donors showed that most TCR beta V segments appeared in productive rearrangements either about 87% or about 30% of the time, which broadly matched IMGT annotations. In a later analysis, TCR association rates were found to vary across HLA loci, with the most associated TCRs seen for DRB1 alleles and the fewest for HLA-C alleles. Some IMGT-functional V segments, including TRBV6-2 and TRBV6-3, could not be told apart with the 87-base-pair reads, so those segments were excluded. In vitro tests confirmed that three of the cytomegalovirus-associated TCR beta chains recognize cytomegalovirus antigens. Because counts were too low, around 17 rarely observed V segments, including chromosome 9 orphons, were left out of the earlier analysis of over 550 of the donors. According to a later genetic analysis, donors in an Asian-associated ancestry cluster had fewer N-insertions in productive TCRs than the roughly 700-donor mean. A later analysis found that most CMV-associated TCR beta chains appeared HLA-restricted, with HLA associations seemingly driven largely by CMV exposure. A later analysis reported that several top co-occurrence clusters appeared linked to parvovirus B19, influenza, CMV and Epstein-Barr virus. The study gave a list of roughly 150 TCR beta chains associated with cytomegalovirus. For the cohort, immune exposure information was limited to CMV serostatus. It was suggested by the authors that the approach could potentially be generalized to other disease states and immunological phenotypes. An association between a missense DCLRE1C variant and V-gene and J-gene trimming of TCR beta chains was found in a later genetic analysis and replicated in an independent cohort. A further reported finding was that TCR beta sequences accurately predicted the HLA-A and HLA-B alleles for most subjects in the first cohort. Most TCR sequences were observed very rarely across donors, whereas some public TCRs were present in many individuals. Because HLA typing was missing for some donors at each locus, association tests included only the typed subset. The classifier was reported to diagnose cytomegalovirus status with high specificity and sensitivity in both the original and validation cohorts. A cluster of highly shared sequence variants was judged likely to represent a technical artifact of the sequencing pipeline. Linkage disequilibrium might explain the correlated functional status among segregating V segments, but an unknown experimental factor could not be excluded. When HLA alleles, especially DR and DQ, strongly co-occurred, TCR associations were difficult to assign to individual alleles. Presence/absence analyses assumed roughly uniform sequencing depth across donors, an assumption that may not hold. In a later analysis, HLA-associated TCR beta chains showed more clonal expansion and lower generation probabilities than non-associated chains that were equally common. At a false discovery rate of 0.05, a later analysis linked about 16,000 TCR beta sequences to specific HLA alleles. This cohort had only TCR beta chains sequenced, and the lack of alpha or paired-chain data limited which features could be detected.

On this clone: Its antigen has not been determined. Base qualities are not recorded, but no much larger clone differs from it by a single base.

The cohort was made up of approximately 700 healthy bone marrow donors. All cohort members were sampled while nominally healthy, although unrecorded immune exposures were likely present. The donor tested CMV seronegative, placing the donor among the 350 or so seronegative members of the cohort. A peripheral blood sample was collected from each donor, and TCR beta sequencing was performed on peripheral blood mononuclear cells. The Qiagen DNeasy Blood Extraction Kit was used to extract genomic DNA from the blood cell samples. The CDR3 sequence holds 18 residues, the cysteine and phenylalanine included. Solely the CDR3 DNA is kept, with 54 bases framed from the first base. V was cut back by 1 base and J by 5 bases, leaving a gap of 23 bases between them. From the germline V gene, CDR1 is LGHNA and CDR2 is YSLEER. Library preparation employed the immunoSEQ multiplex PCR assay. For the multiplex PCR, a mixture combining 60 forward primers for TCR Vbeta segments and 13 reverse primers for TCR Jbeta segments was used. Amplification of the CDR3 region of rearranged TCR beta genes was performed with a multiplex PCR assay on genomic DNA. The Illumina HiSeq System was used to sequence the amplified TCR beta libraries as 87-base-pair reads. From the authors' description of their analysis: A later analysis tallied around 82 million unique TCR beta chains across the 660 or so repertoires, and about 10 million of those chains were shared by two or more donors. A nearest-neighbor algorithm error-corrected the raw reads and collapsed the reads into unique sequences, merging closely related sequences to remove PCR and sequencing errors. Alignment of CDR3 sequences to IMGT reference sequences was used to assign V, D and J gene segments. For a sequence to be retained, a match of at least six nucleotides was required to both a V gene segment and a J gene segment. A rearrangement was called productive if the CDR3 had no stop codons and remained in frame with V and J, and every other rearrangement was called non-productive. Following IMGT convention, CDR3 was defined as the stretch from the second conserved V-encoded cysteine up to the conserved J-encoded phenylalanine. Sequences without an unambiguous match to a single V gene segment were excluded from the earlier analysis of several hundred of the donors. In an earlier analysis of 587 of the donors, V segments were called functional above 56.7% productive rearrangements and were called segregating when the between-donor standard deviation exceeded 5%. To diagnose cytomegalovirus status from the catalog of TCR beta chain sequences, a statistical classification framework was built. In a later analysis, V and J genes were assigned by comparing TCR nucleotide sequences against IMGT/GENE-DB human TR gene sequences. The TCRdist pipeline was used in a later analysis to assign CDR3 sequences and most-parsimonious VDJ recombination scenarios. A later analysis defined each TCR beta chain by its CDR3 amino acid sequence plus V-gene family, and excluded reads lacking a unique V-gene family. As a way to deal with suspected cross-contamination and a sequencing artifact, a later analysis dropped approximately 590 nucleotide sequences that were highly shared and had low generation probability. In a later analysis, a clonal expansion index for each public chain was calculated from normalized within-repertoire ranks of inferred template counts. A later analysis computed generation probabilities with a VDJ recombination model fitted to out-of-frame rearrangements, and checked the results against IGoR. Hypergeometric tests were used in a later analysis to score TCR-TCR, TCR-HLA and TCR-CMV co-occurrence, with a repertoire-size bias correction applied to the TCR pairs. In a later analysis, false discovery rates were estimated by permuting HLA or CMV assignments 20 times. In a later analysis, co-occurring TCRs were grouped with DBSCAN, and TCRdist sequence similarity was added when clustering was performed within HLA-allele-positive subsets. Repertoires with fewer than 30,000 or more than 120,000 public chains were left out of co-occurrence clustering, as were a handful of repertoires with anomalous nucleotide sharing. TCRdb mirrors the immuneACCESS table, restricted to in-frame sequences. Some clones are absent from its copies; in checked studies, under half trace to an unresolved V gene, and the reason for the others is unknown. Clone size and the V and J calls come from that table; the DNA yielded D and trimming. This sample has approximately 190,000 clones in its table, and approximately 84% of those were observed once. The biggest ten clones account for 3.8% of the sample.

This TCR came from a man aged 45 to 65 in good health and CMV-seronegative. The sequenced sample consisted of PBMCs. The chain uses TRBV4-3 and TRBJ1-2; 5 matching bases give a weak D call of TRBD1. The CDR3 region has the sequence CASSQVGGTPSPRYGYTF. Read as DNA, the sequence is TGCGCCAGCAGCCAAGTAGGCGGGACCCCTTCCCCTCGGTATGGCTACACCTTC.